The clone carrying this TCR beta chain came up once. As yet, its antigen is unknown. Random hexamers were used to reverse transcribe an amount of roughly 0.5 to 1 ug RNA. A multiplex approach, immunoSEQ multiplex PCR, amplified TCR beta CDR3 across 54 Vbeta and 13 Jbeta. A single record per CDR3 protein comes from TCRdb applying MiXCR to the immunoSEQ multiplex PCR reads. The table lists 50,000 or so distinct CDR3 sequences, 93% of them singletons. The CDR3 is made up of 12 amino acids. Trimming left V 2 bases short and J 5 bases short, with 6 bases between. The germline gives CDR1 MNHEY, CDR2 SVGAGI. The data are from a study of CD8 T cells in Susac syndrome. In blood CD8+ and CD4+ T cells, TCR beta underwent sequencing. In contrast to the negatively isolated CD8+ and CD4+ T cells, TEMRA cells were FACS-enriched. The study, taken as a whole, reports: The authors acknowledged that their TCR sequencing and HLA analysis involved a relatively small number of individuals.

The sample was CD8+ T cells from PBMCs. The J gene is TRBJ1-2, the V gene TRBV6-5; the D is unclear. The sequence was collected from a human donor with multiple sclerosis. The CDR3 region has the DNA TGTGCCAGCAGTTACGCAGGATATGGCTACACCTTC. The encoded protein is CASSYAGYGYTF.